The source of this T cell receptor beta chain is a study of early T cells in non-severe SARS-CoV-2 infection. General study points: Using VDJdb, the matching emphasized anti-spike CD8 responses while missing private and CD4 specificities.

From the 5' RACE reads, TCRdb called clonotypes with MiXCR, one entry per CDR3 protein. The repertoire holds tens of thousands of distinct CDR3 sequences, with more than 9% as singletons. In regard to this clonotype: Its antigen is as yet unknown.

The CDR3 extends over 15 amino acids. Germline V gene lookup returns CDR1 MNHNY and CDR2 SVGAGI (reference sequence). With 4 bases removed from V and 5 bases from J, the gap between germline ends came to 17 bases. The source is an adult who was a healthcare worker with PCR-confirmed SARS-CoV-2 infection or an uninfected control (not recorded which). The chain couples TRBV6-6 to TRBJ2-5, with unresolved D. Sequencing was done on a sample of whole blood. CDR3 sequence reads: CASSSFALRAETQYF. As DNA, the CDR3 is TGTGCCAGCAGTTCCTTCGCCCTTAGGGCGGAGACCCAGTACTTC.